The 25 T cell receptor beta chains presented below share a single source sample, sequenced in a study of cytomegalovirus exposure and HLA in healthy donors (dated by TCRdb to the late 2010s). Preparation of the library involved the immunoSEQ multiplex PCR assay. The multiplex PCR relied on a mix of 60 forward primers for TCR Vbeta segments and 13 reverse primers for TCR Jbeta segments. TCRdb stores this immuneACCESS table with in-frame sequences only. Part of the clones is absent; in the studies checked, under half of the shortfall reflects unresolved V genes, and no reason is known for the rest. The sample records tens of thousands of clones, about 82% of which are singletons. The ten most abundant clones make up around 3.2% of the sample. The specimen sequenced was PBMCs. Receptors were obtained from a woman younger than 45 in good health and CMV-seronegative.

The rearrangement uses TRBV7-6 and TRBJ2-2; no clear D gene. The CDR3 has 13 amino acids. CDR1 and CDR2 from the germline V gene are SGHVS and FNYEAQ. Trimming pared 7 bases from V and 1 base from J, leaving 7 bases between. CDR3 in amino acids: CASTQENTGELFF. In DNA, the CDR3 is TGTGCCAGCACTCAGGAGAACACCGGGGAGCTGTTTTTT. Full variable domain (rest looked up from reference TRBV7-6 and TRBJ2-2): GAGVSQSPRYKVTKRGQDVALRCDPISGHVSLYWYRQALGQGPEFLTYFNYEAQQDKSGLPNDRFSAERPEGSISTLTIQRTEQRDSAMYRCASTQENTGELFFGEGSRLTVL.

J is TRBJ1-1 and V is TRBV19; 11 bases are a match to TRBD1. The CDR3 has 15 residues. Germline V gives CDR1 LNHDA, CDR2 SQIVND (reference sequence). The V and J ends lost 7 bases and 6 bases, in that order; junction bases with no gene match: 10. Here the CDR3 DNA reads TGTGCCAGTACCCCCTCGAGGGGACAGGGGGCTGAAGCTTTCTTT. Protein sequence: CASTPSRGQGAEAFF.

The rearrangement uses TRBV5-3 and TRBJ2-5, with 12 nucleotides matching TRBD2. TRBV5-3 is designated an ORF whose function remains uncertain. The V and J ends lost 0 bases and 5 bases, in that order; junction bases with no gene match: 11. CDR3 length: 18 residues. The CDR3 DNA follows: TGTGCCAGAAGCTTGGTAGGGACTAGCGGGCCTAGCGTGGAGACCCAGTACTTC. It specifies CARSLVGTSGPSVETQYF.

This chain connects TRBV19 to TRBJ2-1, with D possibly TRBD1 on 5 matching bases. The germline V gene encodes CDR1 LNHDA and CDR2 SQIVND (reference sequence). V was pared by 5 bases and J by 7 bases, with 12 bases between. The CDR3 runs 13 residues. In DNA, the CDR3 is TGTGCCAGTAGTTCGGCAGGGCATAATGAGCAGTTCTTC. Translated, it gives CASSSAGHNEQFF.

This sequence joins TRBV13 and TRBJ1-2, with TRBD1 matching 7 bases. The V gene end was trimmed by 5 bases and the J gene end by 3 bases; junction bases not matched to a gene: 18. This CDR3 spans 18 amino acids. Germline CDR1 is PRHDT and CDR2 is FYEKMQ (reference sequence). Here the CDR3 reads CASSLWPLGQDSDYGYTF. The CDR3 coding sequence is TGTGCCAGCAGCCTATGGCCCCTCGGACAGGACTCAGACTATGGCTACACCTTC.

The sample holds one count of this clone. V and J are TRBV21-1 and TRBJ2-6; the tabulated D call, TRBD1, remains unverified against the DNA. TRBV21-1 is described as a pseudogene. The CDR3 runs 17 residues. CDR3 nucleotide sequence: TGTGCCAGCAGCAACCCACAGGGGGTCGCTGGGGCCAACGTCCTGACTTTC. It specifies CASSNPQGVAGANVLTF.

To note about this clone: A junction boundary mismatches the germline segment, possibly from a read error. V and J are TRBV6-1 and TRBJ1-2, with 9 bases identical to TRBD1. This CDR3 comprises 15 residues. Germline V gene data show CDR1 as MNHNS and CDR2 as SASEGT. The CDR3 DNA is TGTGTCAGCAGTGAAGTTGGGACAGGGAGGGATGGCTACACCTTC. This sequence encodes CVSSEVGTGRDGYTF.

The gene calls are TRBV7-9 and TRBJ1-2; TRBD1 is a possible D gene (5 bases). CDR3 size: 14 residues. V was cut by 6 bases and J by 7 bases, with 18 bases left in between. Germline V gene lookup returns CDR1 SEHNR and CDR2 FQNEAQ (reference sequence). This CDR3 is CASSSGWEGSGYTF. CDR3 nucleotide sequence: TGTGCCAGCAGTTCTGGCTGGGAGGGGAGTGGCTACACCTTC.

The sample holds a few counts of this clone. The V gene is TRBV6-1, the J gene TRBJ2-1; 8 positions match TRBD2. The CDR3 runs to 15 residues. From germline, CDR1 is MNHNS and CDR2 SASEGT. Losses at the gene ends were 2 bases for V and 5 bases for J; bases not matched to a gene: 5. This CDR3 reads CASSEIGGGNNEQFF. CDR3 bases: TGTGCCAGCAGTGAAATCGGCGGGGGGAACAATGAGCAGTTCTTC.

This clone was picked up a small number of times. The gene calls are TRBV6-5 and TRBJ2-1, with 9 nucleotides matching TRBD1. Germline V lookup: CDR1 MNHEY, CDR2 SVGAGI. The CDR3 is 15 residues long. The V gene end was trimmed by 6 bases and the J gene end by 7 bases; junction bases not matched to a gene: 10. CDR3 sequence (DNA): TGTGCCAGCAGCAGCGGGACAGGGAGGGAGAATGAGCAGTTCTTC. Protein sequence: CASSSGTGRENEQFF.

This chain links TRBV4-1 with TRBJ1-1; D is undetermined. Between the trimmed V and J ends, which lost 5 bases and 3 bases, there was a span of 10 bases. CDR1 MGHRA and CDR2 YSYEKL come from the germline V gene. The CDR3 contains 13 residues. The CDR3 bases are TGCGCCAGCAGCTTAACCGGGGACACTGAAGCTTTCTTT. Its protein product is CASSLTGDTEAFF.

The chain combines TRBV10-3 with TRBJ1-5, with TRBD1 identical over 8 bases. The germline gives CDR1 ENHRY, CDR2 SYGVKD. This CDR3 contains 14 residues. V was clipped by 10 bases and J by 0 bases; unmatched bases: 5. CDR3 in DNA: TGTGCCACAGCGACAGGGGATAGCAATCAGCCCCAGCATTTT. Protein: CATATGDSNQPQHF.

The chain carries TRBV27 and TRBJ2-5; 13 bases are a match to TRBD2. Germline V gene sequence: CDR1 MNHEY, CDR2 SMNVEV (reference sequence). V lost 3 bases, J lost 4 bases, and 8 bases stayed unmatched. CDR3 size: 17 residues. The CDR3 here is CASSFGTSGVTGETQYF. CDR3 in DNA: TGTGCCAGCAGTTTTGGGACTAGCGGGGTGACAGGAGAGACCCAGTACTTC.

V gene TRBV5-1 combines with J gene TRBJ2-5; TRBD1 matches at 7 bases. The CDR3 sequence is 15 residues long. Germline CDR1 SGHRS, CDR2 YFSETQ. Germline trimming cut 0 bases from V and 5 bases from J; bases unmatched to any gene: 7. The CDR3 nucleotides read TGCGCCAGCAGCTTGGCCGACAGGGACGGCGAGACCCAGTACTTC. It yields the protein CASSLADRDGETQYF.

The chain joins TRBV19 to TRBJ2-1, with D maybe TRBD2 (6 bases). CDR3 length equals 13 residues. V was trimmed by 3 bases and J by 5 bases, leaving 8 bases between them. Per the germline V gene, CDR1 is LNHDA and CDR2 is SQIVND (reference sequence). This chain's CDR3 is CASSIGGDNEQFF. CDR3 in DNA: TGTGCCAGTAGTATCGGCGGGGACAATGAGCAGTTCTTC.

The CDR3 bases are TGTGCCAGCAGTTACTCGGGAGGGAACTCTGGAAACACCATATATTTT. This translates into CASSYSGGNSGNTIYF. This sequence joins TRBV6-5 and TRBJ1-3; D gene ambiguous. CDR3 size: 16 residues. Germline CDR1 MNHEY, CDR2 SVGAGI. Trimming shortened V by 0 bases and J by 0 bases, and 9 bases separated the two germline ends.

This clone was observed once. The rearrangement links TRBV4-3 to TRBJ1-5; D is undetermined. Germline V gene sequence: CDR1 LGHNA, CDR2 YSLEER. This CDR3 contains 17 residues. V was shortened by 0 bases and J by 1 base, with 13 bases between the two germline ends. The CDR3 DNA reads TGCGCCAGCAGCCAAGATCCCTCCCACTTAAGCAATCAGCCCCAGCATTTT. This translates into CASSQDPSHLSNQPQHF.

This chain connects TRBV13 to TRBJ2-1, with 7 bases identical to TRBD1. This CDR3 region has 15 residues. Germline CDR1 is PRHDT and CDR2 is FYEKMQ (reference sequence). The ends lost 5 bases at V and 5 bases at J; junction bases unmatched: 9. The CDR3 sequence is CASSHPQGTNNEQFF. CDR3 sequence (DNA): TGTGCCAGCAGCCACCCACAGGGGACCAACAATGAGCAGTTCTTC.

The CDR3 DNA follows: TGCGCCAGCAGCTCAAGGGGTGGCAATCAGCCCCAGCATTTT. Translation gives CASSSRGGNQPQHF. The V gene is TRBV5-1, the J gene TRBJ1-5, with D possibly TRBD1 on 5 matching bases. CDR1 is SGHRS, CDR2 YFSETQ, per germline. V lost 3 bases, J lost 2 bases, and 9 bases lay in between. CDR3 size: 14 residues.

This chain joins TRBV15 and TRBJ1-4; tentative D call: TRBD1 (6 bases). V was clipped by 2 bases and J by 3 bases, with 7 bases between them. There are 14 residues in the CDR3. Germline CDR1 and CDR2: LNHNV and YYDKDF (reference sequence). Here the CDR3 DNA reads TGTGCCACCAGCAGACAGGGGTCTAATGAAAAACTGTTTTTT. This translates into CATSRQGSNEKLFF.

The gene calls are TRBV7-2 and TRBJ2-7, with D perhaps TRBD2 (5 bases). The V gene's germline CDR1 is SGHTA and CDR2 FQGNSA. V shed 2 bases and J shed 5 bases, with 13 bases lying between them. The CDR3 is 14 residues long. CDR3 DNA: TGTGCCAGCAGCTTACTGTCGGGATCAAACGAGCAGTACTTC. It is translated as CASSLLSGSNEQYF.

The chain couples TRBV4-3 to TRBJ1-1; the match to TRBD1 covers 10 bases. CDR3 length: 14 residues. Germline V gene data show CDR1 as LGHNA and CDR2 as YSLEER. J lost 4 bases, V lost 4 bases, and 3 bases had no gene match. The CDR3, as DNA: TGCGCCAGCAGCCGACAGGGGGCTTTCACTGAAGCTTTCTTT. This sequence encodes CASSRQGAFTEAFF.

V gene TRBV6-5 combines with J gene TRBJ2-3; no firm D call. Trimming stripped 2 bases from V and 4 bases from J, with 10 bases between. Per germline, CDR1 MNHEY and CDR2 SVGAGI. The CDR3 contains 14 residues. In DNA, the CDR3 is TGTGCCAGCAGTTACCGGTTGTACCCAGATACGCAGTATTTT. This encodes CASSYRLYPDTQYF.

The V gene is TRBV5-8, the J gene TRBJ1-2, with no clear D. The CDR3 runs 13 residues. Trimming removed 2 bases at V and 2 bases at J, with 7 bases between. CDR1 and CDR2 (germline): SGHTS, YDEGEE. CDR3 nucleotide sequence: TGTGCCAGCAGCTTTCGCAGGAACTATGGCTACACCTTC. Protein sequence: CASSFRRNYGYTF.

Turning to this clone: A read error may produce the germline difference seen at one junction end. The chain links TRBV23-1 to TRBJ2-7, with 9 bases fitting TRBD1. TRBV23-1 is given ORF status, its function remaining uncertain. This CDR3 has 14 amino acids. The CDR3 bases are TGCGCCAGCAGTCAATCAGGGGGGGACAGGGTGACGGAATTC. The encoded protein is CASSQSGGDRVTEF.